This T cell receptor (beta chain) emerged from a study of T cell responses to AZD1222 COVID-19 vaccine. The assay was immunoSEQ multiplex PCR, and TCRdb's table has in-frame clones only and misses some. Counted here are approximately 190,000 clones, around 94% occurring once; the ten biggest clones make up about 3.5%. CDR1 and CDR2 from the germline V gene are MNHNY and SVGAGI (reference sequence). V lost 2 bases and J 6 bases, leaving 14 bases between the germline ends. CDR3 size: 15 residues. The V call is TRBV6-6, the J call TRBJ2-1; D may correspond to TRBD1 or TRBD2 (5 bases each). Sequenced material: peripheral blood, taken 28 days after the second dose of the MenACWY control vaccine. The receptor was derived from an adult who received the MenACWY meningococcal vaccine as a control. The CDR3 here is CASSYEGQPSNEQFF. Written as DNA, the CDR3 is TGTGCCAGCAGTTACGAGGGGCAACCTTCCAATGAGCAGTTCTTC.